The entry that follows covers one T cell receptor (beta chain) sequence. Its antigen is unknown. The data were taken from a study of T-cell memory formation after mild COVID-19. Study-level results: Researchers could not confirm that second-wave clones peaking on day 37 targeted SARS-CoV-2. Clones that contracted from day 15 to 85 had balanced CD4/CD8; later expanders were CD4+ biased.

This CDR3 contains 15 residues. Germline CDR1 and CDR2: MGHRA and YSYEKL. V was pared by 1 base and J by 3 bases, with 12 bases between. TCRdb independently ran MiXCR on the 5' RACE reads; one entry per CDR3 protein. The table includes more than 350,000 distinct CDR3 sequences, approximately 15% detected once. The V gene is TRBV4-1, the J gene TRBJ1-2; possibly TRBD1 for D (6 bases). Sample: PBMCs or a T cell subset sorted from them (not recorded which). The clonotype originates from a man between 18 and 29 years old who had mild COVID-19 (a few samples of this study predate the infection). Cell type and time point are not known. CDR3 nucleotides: TGCGCCAGCAGCCAAGGGGAACAGGGTTACTATGGCTACACCTTC. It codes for CASSQGEQGYYGYTF.